The present T cell receptor (beta chain) was sequenced within a study of blood T cell repertoires in COVID-19. In the study overall: There were acute and convalescent COVID-19 samples, and they came from the United States, Italy and Spain.

Ages ranged from about 18 to 89 years, with residence in about two dozen US areas. Participant-reported clinical history was the basis for cohort assignment. Within 2 weeks before study entry, exposed participants met a COVID-19 case. The table came from immunoSEQ multiplex PCR; TCRdb's copy has only in-frame clones and leaves some out. Of 250,000 to 350,000 clones detected, 89% appear once; the ten largest clones hold under 3%. The sequence came from a woman in her forties or fifties who had been exposed to COVID-19. Sequenced input: PBMCs or T cells enriched from blood (not recorded which).

The CDR3 region has the DNA TGTGCCAGCAGGAGCCGGGACAGGGGTTATGAAAAACTGTTTTTT. Amino acid sequence: CASRSRDRGYEKLFF. The V call is TRBV28, the J call TRBJ1-4, with 10 bases matching TRBD1. Trimming at V came to 6 bases and at J to 6 bases, leaving 7 bases not matched to a gene. The CDR3 loop spans 15 amino acids. The germline CDR1 and CDR2 sequences are MDHEN and SYDVKM.